This TCR beta chain was documented in a study of blood T cell repertoires in COVID-19 (TCRdb year 2020). Background for the entire study: The collaborator samples originated in the United States, Italy and Spain and spanned the acute and convalescent phases of COVID-19. The material from the prospective study consisted of cDNA or gDNA derived from T cells, B-cell-depleted T cells, or PBMCs. Subjects who had been exposed to COVID-19, were actively infected with it, or had recovered from it provided the deeply sampled blood TCRbeta repertoires that made up the dataset. The repertoires were released in a freely available public database meant as a resource for research on the immune response to SARS-CoV-2. Samples were obtained from the ongoing ImmuneRACE study (first 160 participants) and from 1,000 to 1,500 subjects provided by 6 global collaborators. A de-identified subject ID, COVID-19 status, age in years and sex were almost always included in the sample metadata. HLA class I and class II types, where available, came from metadata supplied by the sample provider rather than from assay-based typing. General findings and caveats noted by the study authors: Clinical and demographic metadata were provided uncurated, with the amount varying by source and participant.

One collaborating source in Seattle enrolled patients while the patients were actively infected and followed the patients over time throughout the course of disease. Whole blood was collected in K2EDTA tubes by collaborating institutions according to the institutions' own protocols. Collaborator samples were shipped for TCRbeta analysis as frozen whole blood, isolated PBMCs, or DNA extracted from either sample type. The immunoSEQ Assay, a bias-controlled multiplex PCR, was used to amplify TCRbeta CDR3 regions from genomic DNA. The source study handled its data this way. The number of nucleated cells in each sample was estimated from the amplification of reference gene primers within the assay. To quantify the absolute abundance of each unique TCRbeta CDR3 rearrangement, sequence reads were collapsed and filtered. For each sample, productive Simpson clonality was calculated by taking the square root of Simpson's diversity index across productive rearrangements. TCRdb limited this immuneACCESS table to in-frame rearrangements with V and J called. A share of clones is missing; checked studies link under half to unresolved V genes, and the rest is unexplained. That table supplies the V and J calls and clone size; D and trimming were determined from the DNA. A total of roughly 340,000 clones appear in this sample, around 90% of them only once. Approximately 3% of the sample lies in the top ten.

There are 18 amino acids in the CDR3, from cysteine to phenylalanine inclusive. Only CDR3 DNA remains: 54 bases, in frame from the first base. Germline trimming amounts to 0 bases on V and 0 bases on J, with 10 as the count of junction bases outside the gene matches. CDR1 and CDR2 (SEHNR, FQNEAQ) derive from the germline V gene (reference sequence). Comment on this clone: No antigen is known for it. No base quality values were provided; no much bigger clone lies one nucleotide off.

This TCR derives from a woman under 40 with COVID-19, enrolled during active disease. The sequence is built from TRBV7-9 and TRBJ1-1, and TRBD1 aligns with 7 junction nucleotides. Material for sequencing was peripheral blood. The CDR3 has the sequence CASSLALIRDSLNTEAFF. The DNA is as follows: TGTGCCAGCAGCTTAGCCCTAATCCGGGACAGCTTGAACACTGAAGCTTTCTTT.